These 22 T cell receptor beta chains were sequenced from one sample in a study of T cell changes during pregnancy in multiple sclerosis (dated 2019 in TCRdb). Library construction relied on the immunoSEQ multiplex PCR assay. TCRdb retrieved this table from immuneACCESS and kept in-frame rearrangements only. Not all clones are present; in checked studies, unresolved V genes account for under half, and no reason is known for the remainder. Here the sample has about 69,000 clones; approximately 91% occur a single time. About 1.5% of the sample is taken by the ten largest. The sample in question was peripheral blood, obtained in the third trimester of pregnancy. Receptors were obtained from a female donor with multiple sclerosis, enrolled in a pregnancy study.

V is TRBV7-3 and J is TRBJ2-3; a weak D match, TRBD2 (6 bases). Germline CDR1 SGHTA, CDR2 FQGTGA. The V gene lost 5 bases and the J gene lost 0 bases, with 9 bases spanning the gap. There are 14 residues in the CDR3. CDR3 bases: TGTGCCAGCAGCGATGGGACTAGCACAGATACGCAGTATTTT. It is translated as CASSDGTSTDTQYF.

This rearrangement joins TRBV15 to TRBJ2-1, with 8 positions matching TRBD2. CDR3 length: 13 amino acids. After removal of 5 bases from V and 9 bases from J, the junction contained 6 bases not matched to a gene. Germline-derived CDR1 and CDR2 are LNHNV and YYDKDF (reference sequence). The CDR3 loop is CATSSLRGAEQFF. Here the CDR3 DNA reads TGTGCCACCAGCTCATTGCGGGGGGCTGAGCAGTTCTTC.

The genes are TRBV5-1 and TRBJ1-5; D unclear. Per germline, CDR1 SGHRS and CDR2 YFSETQ. V shed 1 base and J shed 2 bases, with 7 bases lying between them. This CDR3 has 14 amino acids. The CDR3 loop is CASSLLGGNQPQHF. Written as DNA, the CDR3 is TGCGCCAGCAGCTTGCTGGGAGGCAATCAGCCCCAGCATTTT. Combining the CDR3 with reference TRBV5-1 and TRBJ1-5 gives the whole variable domain KAGVTQTPRYLIKTRGQQVTLSCSPISGHRSVSWYQQTPGQGLQFLFEYFSETQRNKGNFPGRFSGRQFSNSRSEMNVSTLELGDSALYLCASSLLGGNQPQHFGDGTRLSIL.

This rearrangement joins TRBV6-5 to TRBJ1-2; 7 nucleotides line up with TRBD1. The CDR3 is 13 amino acids. The junction had 4 bases not matched to a gene; V was cut back by 7 bases and J by 2 bases. Germline CDR1 is MNHEY and CDR2 is SVGAGI. The CDR3 is CASIRGPNYGYTF. In DNA, the CDR3 is TGTGCCAGCATAAGGGGGCCCAACTATGGCTACACCTTC.

The chain joins TRBV27 to TRBJ2-3; D gene uncertain. The germline V gene encodes CDR1 MNHEY and CDR2 SMNVEV (reference sequence). V dropped 7 bases and J dropped 2 bases, with 13 bases sitting between them. The CDR3 length is 14 residues. The CDR3 loop reads CASTLGGLTDTQYF. Written as DNA, the CDR3 is TGTGCCAGCACACTTGGCGGCCTCACAGATACGCAGTATTTT.

The chain combines TRBV5-4 with TRBJ2-5, with D possibly TRBD1 on 6 matching bases. Germline V gene sequence: CDR1 SGHNT, CDR2 YYREEE (reference sequence). Trimming left V 0 bases short and J 2 bases short, with 8 bases between. There are 14 residues in the CDR3. CDR3 coding DNA: TGTGCCAGCAGCTTGGACAGGGATCAAGAGACCCAGTACTTC. Its protein is CASSLDRDQETQYF.

J is TRBJ2-2 and V is TRBV7-2, with D maybe TRBD1 (6 bases). V dropped 5 bases and J dropped 0 bases, with 7 bases sitting between them. The CDR3 is made up of 14 amino acids. CDR1 is SGHTA and CDR2 is FQGNSA in the germline V gene. Here the CDR3 DNA reads TGTGCCAGCAGCCGGGACACGAACACCGGGGAGCTGTTTTTT. Its translation: CASSRDTNTGELFF.

This clone was recorded once. The chain joins TRBV4-1 to TRBJ1-2; 7 bases align to TRBD1. The CDR3 is made up of 14 amino acids. The germline CDR1 and CDR2 sequences are MGHRA and YSYEKL. V shed 4 bases, J shed 4 bases, and the junction held 6 bases outside the gene matches. The CDR3 protein is CASSPYRGGYGYTF. For the CDR3, the DNA is TGCGCCAGCAGCCCGTACAGGGGCGGCTATGGCTACACCTTC.

The J gene is TRBJ2-6, the V gene TRBV10-2, with a weak D call TRBD2 (5 bases). CDR1 is WSHSY and CDR2 is SAAADI in the germline V gene. This CDR3 has 16 residues. V lost 1 base, J lost 4 bases, and 11 bases lay in between. DNA of the CDR3: TGCGCCAGCAGTGAGTTCGAGGGAGCCGGGGCCAACGTCCTGACTTTC. The encoded protein is CASSEFEGAGANVLTF.

This chain links TRBV19 with TRBJ2-1, with D unresolved. CDR3 length: 13 amino acids. Germline V gives CDR1 LNHDA, CDR2 SQIVND (reference sequence). V lost 4 bases and J lost 4, with 8 bases in between. CDR3 residues: CASSTQLYNEQFF. Here the CDR3 DNA reads TGTGCCAGTAGTACCCAGTTATACAATGAGCAGTTCTTC.

The chain has TRBV6-1 and TRBJ2-7; TRBD1 agrees at 7 bases. Germline lookup yields CDR1 MNHNS and CDR2 SASEGT. J lost 7 bases, V lost 5 bases, and 5 bases had no gene match. The CDR3 spans 12 residues. The CDR3 DNA follows: TGTGCCAGCAGTAGGGGGCTGGTAGAGCAGTACTTC. Encoded protein: CASSRGLVEQYF.

The chain links TRBV18 to TRBJ1-4; unclear D gene. CDR3 length: 14 residues. The germline V gene encodes CDR1 KGHSH and CDR2 LQKENI. V lost 3 bases, J lost 8 bases, and 13 bases lay in between. CDR3 region: CASSPSGGTEKLFF. Here the CDR3 DNA reads TGTGCCAGCTCACCCAGCGGAGGTACCGAAAAACTGTTTTTT. The full variable domain, rest sourced from reference TRBV18 and TRBJ1-4, is NAGVMQNPRHLVRRRGQEARLRCSPMKGHSHVYWYRQLPEEGLKFMVYLQKENIIDESGMPKERFSAEFPKEGPSILRIQQVVRGDSAAYFCASSPSGGTEKLFFGSGTQLSVL.

This clone was detected only once. The chain has TRBV6-4 and TRBJ2-6; TRBD2 might be the D (5 bases). The CDR3 length is 16 residues. V gave up 11 bases and J gave up 0 bases, with 17 bases separating them. The germline V gene has CDR1 MRHNA and CDR2 SNTAGT. In DNA, the CDR3 is TGTGCCGCGGGCCTTGGAGAATACTCTGGGGCCAACGTCCTGACTTTC. Its protein is CAAGLGEYSGANVLTF.

V and J are TRBV5-6 and TRBJ1-2; D unclear. CDR1 is SGHDT and CDR2 is YYEEEE in the germline V gene. Trimming left V 4 bases short and J 7 bases short, with 20 bases between. The CDR3 has 15 amino acids. CDR3: CASSPLPPGSGGYTF. The CDR3 coding sequence is TGTGCCAGCAGCCCCCTTCCTCCCGGCTCGGGTGGCTACACCTTC.

This chain uses TRBV13 with TRBJ2-1; possible D gene TRBD2, 5 bases. Germline CDR1 reads PRHDT; CDR2 reads FYEKMQ (reference sequence). This CDR3 contains 13 residues. With 8 bases removed from V and 4 bases from J, the gap between germline ends came to 12 bases. The CDR3 sequence: CASSGFSYNEQFF. The CDR3 nucleotides read TGTGCCAGCTCGGGATTTTCGTACAATGAGCAGTTCTTC.

This chain connects TRBV2 to TRBJ2-5, with 9 positions matching TRBD2. Germline lookup yields CDR1 SNHLY and CDR2 FYNNEI. This CDR3 spans 17 amino acids. With V trimmed by 4 bases and J by 0 bases, 9 bases remained unmatched. CDR3: CASSAPALAGYQETQYF. Written as DNA, the CDR3 is TGTGCCAGCAGTGCCCCTGCTCTAGCGGGGTACCAAGAGACCCAGTACTTC. Full variable domain (outside the CDR3, taken from reference TRBV2 and TRBJ2-5): EPEVTQTPSHQVTQMGQEVILRCVPISNHLYFYWYRQILGQKVEFLVSFYNNEISEKSEIFDDQFSVERPDGSNFTLKIRSTKLEDSAMYFCASSAPALAGYQETQYFGPGTRLLVL.

V usage is TRBV9 and J usage is TRBJ1-1; the D is unclear. The CDR3 contains 14 residues. V lost 2 bases and J 4 bases, leaving 12 bases between the germline ends. CDR1 is SGDLS, CDR2 YYNGEE, per germline. CDR3: CASSVGFRGTEAFF. CDR3 DNA: TGTGCCAGCAGCGTGGGGTTCCGGGGCACTGAAGCTTTCTTT.

This clone was seen once. The CDR3 coding sequence is TGTGCCAGCAGCGTAGGGGGACAGCAATACGAGCAGTACTTC. Its translation: CASSVGGQQYEQYF. The rearrangement joins TRBV9 to TRBJ2-7; the match to TRBD1 covers 7 bases. The V segment lost 0 bases and the J segment 4 bases; nucleotides outside the gene matches: 4. The CDR3 consists of 14 residues. Germline CDR1 and CDR2: SGDLS and YYNGEE. Variable domain in full (rest from reference TRBV9 and TRBJ2-7): DSGVTQTPKHLITATGQRVTLRCSPRSGDLSVYWYQQSLDQGLQFLIQYYNGEERAKGNILERFSAQQFPDLHSELNLSSLELGDSALYFCASSVGGQQYEQYFGPGTRLTVT.

This chain uses TRBV6-4 with TRBJ2-3; TRBD2 matches at 11 bases. V shed 3 bases, J shed 6 bases, and the junction held 5 bases outside the gene matches. The CDR3 sequence is 15 residues long. CDR1 MRHNA and CDR2 SNTAGT come from the germline V gene. CDR3: CASSESSGGVDTQYF. In DNA, the CDR3 is TGTGCCAGCAGTGAGAGTAGCGGGGGGGTCGATACGCAGTATTTT.

This clone appeared once. The gene calls are TRBV15 and TRBJ2-1, with 7 bases lining up with TRBD1. V lost 5 bases and J lost 8; bases outside the gene matches: 9. Germline V lookup: CDR1 LNHNV, CDR2 YYDKDF (reference sequence). The CDR3 is 14 amino acids. The CDR3 protein is CATSATGNVDEQFF. DNA for the CDR3: TGTGCCACCAGCGCGACAGGGAATGTCGATGAGCAGTTCTTC.

The genes are TRBV19 and TRBJ2-2; no clear D. The ends were cut back, 1 base at V and 2 bases at J, with 8 bases in the middle. The CDR3 loop spans 15 amino acids. Germline V CDR1 and CDR2: LNHDA, SQIVND (reference sequence). The CDR3 nucleotides read TGTGCCAGTAGTATAGCGAACAAAAACACCGGGGAGCTGTTTTTT. Its protein is CASSIANKNTGELFF.

V is TRBV7-2 and J is TRBJ1-6; 7 bases align to TRBD1. Germline-derived CDR1 and CDR2 are SGHTA and FQGNSA. V lost 5 bases to trimming and J lost 8 bases; unmatched junction nucleotides: 9. There are 15 residues in the CDR3. In DNA form, the CDR3 reads TGTGCCAGCAGCGCAAACAGGGGAGTAGATTCACCCCTCCACTTT. The encoded protein is CASSANRGVDSPLHF.